One T cell receptor (beta chain) is described in this entry. The antigen remains undetermined. This specimen belongs to a study of shared clonotypes between healthy human individuals. Broader study findings: Non-shared clonotypes showed lower generation probabilities than clonotypes common to all four donors. Though the depth was large, rarefaction showed that sorted-subset sequencing was incomplete.

V trimming: 5 bases; J trimming: 9 bases; junction bases outside the gene matches: 19. Germline V CDR1 and CDR2: SGHTA, FQGTGA. The CDR3 runs to 18 residues. Assay used: immunoSEQ multiplex PCR; TCRdb lists only in-frame clones, some missing. The sample has about 670,000 clones; about three quarters are singletons. The sequenced sample consisted of memory CD4+ T cells sorted from blood. Subset specified: CD45RA-negative fraction. V and J are TRBV7-3 and TRBJ2-7, with 13 bases aligning to TRBD2. The origin of this receptor is a woman aged 25 to 39 in good health. Written as DNA, the CDR3 is TGTGCCAGCAGCCGAGGACTAGCGGGAGTCCAAACTCGGGTTGGGCAGTACTTC. Translation gives CASSRGLAGVQTRVGQYF.